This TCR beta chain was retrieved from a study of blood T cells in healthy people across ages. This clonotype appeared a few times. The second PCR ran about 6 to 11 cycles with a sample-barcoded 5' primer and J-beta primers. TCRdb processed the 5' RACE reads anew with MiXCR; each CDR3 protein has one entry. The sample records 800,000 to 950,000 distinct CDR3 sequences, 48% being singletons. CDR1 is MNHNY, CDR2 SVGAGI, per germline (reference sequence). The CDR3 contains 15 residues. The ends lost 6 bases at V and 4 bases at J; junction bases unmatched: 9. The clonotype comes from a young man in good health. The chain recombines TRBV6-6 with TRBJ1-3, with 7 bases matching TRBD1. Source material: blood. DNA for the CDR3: TGTGCCAGCAGCCCACAGGGGAATGTAGGAAACACCATATATTTT. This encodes CASSPQGNVGNTIYF.